The sequence of this T cell receptor beta chain was determined in a study of beta chain features in type 1 diabetes. Sequenced material consisted of expressed TCRB transcripts (all of the isolated RNA was reverse transcribed). Some clones are missing from TCRdb's copy, which holds only in-frame ones; the method was immunoSEQ multiplex PCR. The data contain hundreds of thousands of clones, approximately 12% of them singletons. There are a few counts of this clone. The receptor was isolated from a man aged 18 to 30 in good health. Sequences were obtained from naive CD4+ T cells from blood.

CDR3 bases: TGTGCCAGCAGTTACTCGATCTGGGGCGATCAGCCCCAGCATTTT. Amino acid sequence: CASSYSIWGDQPQHF. The chain joins TRBV6-5 to TRBJ1-5, with a tentative D call TRBD1 (5 bases). This CDR3 is 15 amino acids long. CDR1 and CDR2 from the germline V gene are MNHEY and SVGAGI. Trimming took 0 bases from V and 5 from J, leaving 11 bases between them.